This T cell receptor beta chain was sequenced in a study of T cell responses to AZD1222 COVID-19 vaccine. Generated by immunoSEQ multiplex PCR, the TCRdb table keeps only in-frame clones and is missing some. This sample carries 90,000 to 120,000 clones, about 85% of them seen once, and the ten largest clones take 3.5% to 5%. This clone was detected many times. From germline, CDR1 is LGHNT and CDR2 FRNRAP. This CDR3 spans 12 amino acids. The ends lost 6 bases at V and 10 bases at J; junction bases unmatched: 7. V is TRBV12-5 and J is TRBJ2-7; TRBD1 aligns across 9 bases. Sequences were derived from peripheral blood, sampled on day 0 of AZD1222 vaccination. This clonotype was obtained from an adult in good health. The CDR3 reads CASGPGQGRQYF. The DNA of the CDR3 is TGTGCTAGTGGACCGGGACAGGGACGACAGTACTTC. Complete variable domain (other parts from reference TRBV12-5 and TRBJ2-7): DARVTQTPRHKVTEMGQEVTMRCQPILGHNTVFWYRQTMMQGLELLAYFRNRAPLDDSGMPKDRFSAEMPDATLATLKIQPSEPRDSAVYFCASGPGQGRQYFGPGTRLTVT.